This TCR beta chain was captured in a study of blood T cell repertoires in COVID-19 (dated by TCRdb to the early 2020s). In terms of the full investigation: Samples from collaborators originated in the United States, Italy and Spain and spanned both the acute and convalescent phases of COVID-19. The material from the prospective study consisted of cDNA or gDNA derived from T cells, B-cell-depleted T cells, or PBMCs. The dataset comprised deeply sampled blood TCRbeta repertoires from subjects exposed to, actively infected with, or recovered from COVID-19. The repertoires were made available in a free public database intended to serve as a resource for research on the immune response to SARS-CoV-2. Samples came from the ongoing ImmuneRACE study (first 160 participants) plus 1,254 subjects from 6 global collaborators. Sample metadata almost always included a de-identified subject ID, COVID-19 status, age in years and sex. Where HLA class I and class II types were available, the types were taken from metadata supplied by the sample provider, not from assay-based typing.

Each collaborating institution followed its own protocols to collect whole blood in K2EDTA tubes. For TCRbeta analysis, collaborators shipped samples in one of three forms: frozen whole blood, isolated PBMCs, or DNA extracted from either of those sample types. The paper as a whole reports these results and caveats: How much clinical and demographic metadata was included differed by source and by participant, and the metadata was provided uncurated.

The immunoSEQ Assay, a bias-controlled multiplex PCR, was used to amplify TCRbeta CDR3 regions from genomic DNA. In the authors' own workflow: Nucleated cell counts per sample were estimated from amplification of reference gene primers within the assay. To quantify the absolute abundance of each unique TCRbeta CDR3 rearrangement, sequence reads were collapsed and filtered. For each sample, productive Simpson clonality was calculated by taking the square root of Simpson's diversity index across productive rearrangements. TCRdb provides this immuneACCESS table in a form limited to in-frame rearrangements. Some clones are lacking; in checked studies, under half of them reflect an unresolved V gene, and why the rest are absent is not known. Clonal size and the V and J genes are those of that table, whereas D and trimming came from the DNA. The sample table shows 300,000 or so clones, and around 90% are seen once. The ten top clones hold approximately 4% of the sample.

As regards this clone: Its antigen is still unknown. No clone much larger than this one lies a single base away; base qualities are absent.

CDR1 is given as MNHEY and CDR2 as SVGAGI, both from the germline V gene. V loses 6 bases at its end and J loses 7 bases; junction bases beyond the gene matches: 8. Reading from cysteine to valine, the CDR3 counts 13 amino acids. The kept DNA is CDR3 alone, 39 bases in frame from the first base. The receptor's source is a woman between 40 and 50 years old with acute or convalescent COVID-19. Sequenced input: peripheral blood. The chain uses TRBV6-5 and TRBJ2-7; 8 central bases correspond to TRBD2. In nucleotides, the sequence is TGTGCCAGCAGAGTAGCGGGGCAAGGGGAGCAGTACGTC. It is translated as CASRVAGQGEQYV.